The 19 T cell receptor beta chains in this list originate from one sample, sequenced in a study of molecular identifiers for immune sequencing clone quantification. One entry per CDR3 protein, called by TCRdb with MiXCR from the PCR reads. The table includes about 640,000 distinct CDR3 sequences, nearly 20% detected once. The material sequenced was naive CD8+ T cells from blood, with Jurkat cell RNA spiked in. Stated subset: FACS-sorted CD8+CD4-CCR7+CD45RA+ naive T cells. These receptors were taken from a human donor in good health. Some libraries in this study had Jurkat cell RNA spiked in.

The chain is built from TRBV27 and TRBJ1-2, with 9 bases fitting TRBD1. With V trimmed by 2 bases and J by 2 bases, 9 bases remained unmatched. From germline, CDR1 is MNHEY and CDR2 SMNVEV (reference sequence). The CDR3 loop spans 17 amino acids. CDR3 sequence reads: CASSLIGVQGANYGYTF. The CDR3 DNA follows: TGTGCCAGCAGTTTAATTGGTGTACAGGGGGCCAACTATGGCTACACCTTC.

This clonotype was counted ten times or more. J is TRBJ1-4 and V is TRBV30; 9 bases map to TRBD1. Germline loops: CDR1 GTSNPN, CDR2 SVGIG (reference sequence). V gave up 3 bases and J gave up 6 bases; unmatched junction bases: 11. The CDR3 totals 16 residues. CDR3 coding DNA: TGTGCCTGGAGATTACCGACGGGACAGGGAGATGAAAAACTGTTTTTT. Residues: CAWRLPTGQGDEKLFF.

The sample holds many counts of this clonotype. The CDR3 loop is CASSDDPEYEQYF. The CDR3, as DNA: TGTGCCAGCAGTGACGACCCCGAGTACGAGCAGTACTTC. The rearrangement joins TRBV6-5 to TRBJ2-7; no clear D. Trimming left V 5 bases short and J 4 bases short, with 12 bases between. This CDR3 has 13 amino acids. The germline V gene encodes CDR1 MNHEY and CDR2 SVGAGI.

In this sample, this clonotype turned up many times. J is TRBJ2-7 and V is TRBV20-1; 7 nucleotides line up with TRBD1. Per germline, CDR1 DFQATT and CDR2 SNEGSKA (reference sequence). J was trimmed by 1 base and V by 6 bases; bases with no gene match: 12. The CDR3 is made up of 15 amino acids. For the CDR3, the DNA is TGCAGTGCATACCCCCCGGACAGGCCATCCTACGAGCAGTACTTC. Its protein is CSAYPPDRPSYEQYF.

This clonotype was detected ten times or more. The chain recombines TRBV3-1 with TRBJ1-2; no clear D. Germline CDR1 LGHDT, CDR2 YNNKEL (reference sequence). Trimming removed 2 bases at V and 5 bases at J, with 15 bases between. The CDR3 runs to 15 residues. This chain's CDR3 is CASSQQGLMGYGYTF. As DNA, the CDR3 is TGTGCCAGCAGCCAACAAGGGTTAATGGGTTATGGCTACACCTTC.

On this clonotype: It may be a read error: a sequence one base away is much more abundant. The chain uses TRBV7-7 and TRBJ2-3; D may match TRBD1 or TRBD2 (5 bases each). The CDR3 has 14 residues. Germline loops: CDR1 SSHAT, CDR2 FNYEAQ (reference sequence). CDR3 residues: CASSLEGKTGTQYF. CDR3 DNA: TGTGCTAGCAGCTTAGAGGGCAAAACAGGTACGCAGTATTTT.

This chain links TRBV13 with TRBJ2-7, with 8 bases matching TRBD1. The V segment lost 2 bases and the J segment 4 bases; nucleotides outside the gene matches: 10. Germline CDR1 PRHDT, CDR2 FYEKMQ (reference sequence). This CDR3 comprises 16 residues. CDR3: CASSLQGAPLEYEQYF. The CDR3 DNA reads TGTGCCAGCAGCTTACAGGGGGCGCCCCTGGAATACGAGCAGTACTTC.

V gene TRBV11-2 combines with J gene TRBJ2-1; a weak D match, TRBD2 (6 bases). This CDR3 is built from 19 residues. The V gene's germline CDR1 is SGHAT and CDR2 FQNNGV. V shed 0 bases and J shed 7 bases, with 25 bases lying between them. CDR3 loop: CASSLDRVGRGPFGNEQFF. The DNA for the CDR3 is TGTGCCAGCAGCTTAGATCGGGTAGGGCGGGGTCCCTTCGGGAATGAGCAGTTCTTC.

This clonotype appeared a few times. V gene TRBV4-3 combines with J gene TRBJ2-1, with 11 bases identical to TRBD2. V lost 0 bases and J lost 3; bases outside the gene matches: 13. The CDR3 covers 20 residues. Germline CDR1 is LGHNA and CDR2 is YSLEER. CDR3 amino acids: CASSQDPSTSGILYYNEQFF. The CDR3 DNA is TGCGCCAGCAGCCAAGATCCCTCGACTAGCGGGATCCTGTACTACAATGAGCAGTTCTTC.

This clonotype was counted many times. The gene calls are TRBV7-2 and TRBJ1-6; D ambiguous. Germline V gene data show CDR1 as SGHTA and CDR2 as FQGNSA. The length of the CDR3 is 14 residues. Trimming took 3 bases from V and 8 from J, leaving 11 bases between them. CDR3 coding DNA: TGTGCCAGCAGCTTTATCGACGGGTATTCACCCCTCCACTTT. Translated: CASSFIDGYSPLHF. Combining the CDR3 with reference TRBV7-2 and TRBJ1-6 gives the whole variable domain GAGVSQSPSNKVTEKGKDVELRCDPISGHTALYWYRQSLGQGLEFLIYFQGNSAPDKSGLPSDRFSAERTGGSVSTLTIQRTQQEDSAVYLCASSFIDGYSPLHFGNGTRLTVT.

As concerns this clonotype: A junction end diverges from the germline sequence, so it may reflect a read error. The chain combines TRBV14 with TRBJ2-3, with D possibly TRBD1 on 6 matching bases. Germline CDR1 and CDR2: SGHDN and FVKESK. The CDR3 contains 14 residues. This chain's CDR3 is CASSQDGPGDTQSF. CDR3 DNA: TGTGCCAGCAGCCAAGACGGGCCAGGGGATACGCAGAGTTTT. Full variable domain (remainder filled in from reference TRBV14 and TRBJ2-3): EAGVTQFPSHSVIEKGQTVTLRCDPISGHDNLYWYRRVMGKEIKFLLHFVKESKQDESGMPNNRFLAERTGGTYSTLKVQPAELEDSGVYFCASSQDGPGDTQSFGPGTRLTVL.

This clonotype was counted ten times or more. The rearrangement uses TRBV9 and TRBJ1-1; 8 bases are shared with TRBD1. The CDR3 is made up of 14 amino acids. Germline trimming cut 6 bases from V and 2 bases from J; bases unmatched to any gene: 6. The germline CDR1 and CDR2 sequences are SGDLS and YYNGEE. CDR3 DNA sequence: TGTGCCAGCACATGGGGACAGGCAAACACTGAAGCTTTCTTT. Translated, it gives CASTWGQANTEAFF. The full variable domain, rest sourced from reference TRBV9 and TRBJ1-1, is DSGVTQTPKHLITATGQRVTLRCSPRSGDLSVYWYQQSLDQGLQFLIQYYNGEERAKGNILERFSAQQFPDLHSELNLSSLELGDSALYFCASTWGQANTEAFFGQGTRLTVV.

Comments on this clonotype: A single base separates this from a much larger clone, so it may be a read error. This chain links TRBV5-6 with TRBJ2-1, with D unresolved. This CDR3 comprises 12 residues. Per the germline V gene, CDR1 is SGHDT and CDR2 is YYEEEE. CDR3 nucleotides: TGTGCCGGCAGCTTGTATCACCACGAGCAGTTCTTC. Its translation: CAGSLYHHEQFF.

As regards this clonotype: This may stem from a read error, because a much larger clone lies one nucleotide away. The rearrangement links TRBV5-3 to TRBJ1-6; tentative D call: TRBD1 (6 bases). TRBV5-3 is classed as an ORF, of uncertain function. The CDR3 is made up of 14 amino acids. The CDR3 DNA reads TGTGCCAGCAGCTTCCAAGGGGGTAATACACCCCTCCACTTT. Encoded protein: CASSFQGGNTPLHF.

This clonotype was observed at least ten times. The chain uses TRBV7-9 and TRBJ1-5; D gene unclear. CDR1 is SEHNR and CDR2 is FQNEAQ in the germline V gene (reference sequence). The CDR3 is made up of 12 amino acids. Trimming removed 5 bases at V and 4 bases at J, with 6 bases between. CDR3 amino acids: CASSHDNQPQHF. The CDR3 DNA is TGTGCCAGCAGCCATGATAATCAGCCCCAGCATTTT.

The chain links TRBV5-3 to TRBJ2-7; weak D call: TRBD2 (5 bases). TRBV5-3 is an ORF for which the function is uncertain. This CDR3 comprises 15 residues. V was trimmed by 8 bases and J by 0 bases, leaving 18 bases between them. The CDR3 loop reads CASSPRRKLSYEQYF. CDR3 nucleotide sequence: TGTGCCAGCAGCCCGAGGAGGAAACTCTCCTACGAGCAGTACTTC.

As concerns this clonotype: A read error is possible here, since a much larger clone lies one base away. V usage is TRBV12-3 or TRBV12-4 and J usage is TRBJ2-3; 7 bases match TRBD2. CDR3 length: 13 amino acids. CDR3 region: CASGFQREDTQYF. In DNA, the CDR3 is TGTGCCAGCGGTTTCCAGCGGGAAGATACGCAGTATTTT.

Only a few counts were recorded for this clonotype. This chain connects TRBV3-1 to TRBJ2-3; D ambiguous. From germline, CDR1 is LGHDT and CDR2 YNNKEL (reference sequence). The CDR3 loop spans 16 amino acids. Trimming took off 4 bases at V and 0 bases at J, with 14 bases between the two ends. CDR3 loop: CASSPRLLVSTDTQYF. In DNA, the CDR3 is TGTGCCAGCAGCCCCCGACTCCTTGTTAGCACAGATACGCAGTATTTT.

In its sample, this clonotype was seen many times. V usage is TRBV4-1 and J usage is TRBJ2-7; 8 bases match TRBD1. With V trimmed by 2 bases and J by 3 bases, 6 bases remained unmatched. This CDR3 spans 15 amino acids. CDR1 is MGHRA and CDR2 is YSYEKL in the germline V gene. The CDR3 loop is CASSQLGTGLYEQYF. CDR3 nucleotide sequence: TGCGCCAGCAGCCAATTGGGGACAGGACTCTACGAGCAGTACTTC.